Below are 26 T cell receptor beta chains sequenced from a single sample in a study of blood T cell repertoires in COVID-19. Assay: immunoSEQ multiplex PCR; the TCRdb copy retains only in-frame clones and omits some. Among approximately 250,000 clones listed, approximately 90% were seen once. What was sequenced was PBMCs or T cells enriched from blood (not recorded which). Every receptor here comes from a man aged 35 to 55 who had been exposed to COVID-19.

The chain combines TRBV5-6 with TRBJ2-7, with 11 nucleotides matching TRBD1. The germline CDR1 and CDR2 sequences are SGHDT and YYEEEE. This CDR3 spans 17 amino acids. The junction had 10 bases not matched to a gene; V was cut back by 2 bases and J by 3 bases. The CDR3 bases are TGTGCCAGCAGCTTCCCGTCCGGGACAGGGGGTTACTACGAGCAGTACTTC. Translation: CASSFPSGTGGYYEQYF. The whole variable domain, remainder taken from reference TRBV5-6 and TRBJ2-7, is DAGVTQSPTHLIKTRGQQVTLRCSPKSGHDTVSWYQQALGQGPQFIFQYYEEEERQRGNFPDRFSGHQFPNYSSELNVNALLLGDSALYLCASSFPSGTGGYYEQYFGPGTRLTVT.

This chain joins TRBV19 and TRBJ2-1; 11 nucleotides align to TRBD2. V lost 1 base, J lost 8 bases, and 4 bases stayed unmatched. The germline V gene has CDR1 LNHDA and CDR2 SQIVND (reference sequence). CDR3 length equals 15 residues. CDR3 residues: CASSIVAGGPYEQFF. DNA for the CDR3: TGTGCCAGTAGTATAGTAGCGGGAGGGCCCTATGAGCAGTTCTTC. The complete variable domain, with remaining parts taken from reference TRBV19 and TRBJ2-1, reads DGGITQSPKYLFRKEGQNVTLSCEQNLNHDAMYWYRQDPGQGLRLIYYSQIVNDFQKGDIAEGYSVSREKKESFPLTVTSAQKNPTAFYLCASSIVAGGPYEQFFGPGTRLTVL.

The chain is built from TRBV28 and TRBJ2-5; tentative D call: TRBD2 (6 bases). The V gene's germline CDR1 is MDHEN and CDR2 SYDVKM. The V end lost 8 bases, the J end lost 2 bases, and 9 bases lay between the germline ends. This CDR3 spans 12 amino acids. The CDR3 spells CASSLAQETQYF. The DNA for the CDR3 is TGTGCCAGCTCCCTAGCGCAAGAGACCCAGTACTTC.

V usage is TRBV19 and J usage is TRBJ2-7; possibly TRBD1 for D (6 bases). V was clipped by 3 bases and J by 6 bases, with 9 bases between them. In germline, CDR1 is LNHDA, CDR2 SQIVND (reference sequence). This CDR3 comprises 12 residues. The CDR3 sequence: CASSMGRGEQYF. CDR3 DNA sequence: TGTGCCAGTAGTATGGGCAGGGGCGAGCAGTACTTC.

The chain combines TRBV7-9 with TRBJ2-5; the match to TRBD1 covers 8 bases. In germline, CDR1 is SEHNR, CDR2 FQNEAQ (reference sequence). This CDR3 spans 14 amino acids. Unmatched junction bases numbered 6, after V lost 4 bases and J lost 5 bases. CDR3 amino acids: CASSSRQGRETQYF. The CDR3 DNA reads as TGTGCCAGCAGCTCACGACAGGGGAGGGAGACCCAGTACTTC.

This chain links TRBV19 with TRBJ1-1; 7 bases map to TRBD1. CDR3 length: 15 amino acids. Germline CDR1 LNHDA, CDR2 SQIVND (reference sequence). The junction had 4 bases not matched to a gene; V was cut back by 3 bases and J by 0 bases. The CDR3, as DNA: TGTGCCAGTAGTATTTCCGGGACAGTGAACACTGAAGCTTTCTTT. Amino acid sequence: CASSISGTVNTEAFF.

The V call is TRBV15, the J call TRBJ2-3, with TRBD2 matching over 9 bases. The CDR3 is made up of 15 amino acids. Germline CDR1 and CDR2: LNHNV and YYDKDF (reference sequence). V lost 1 base and J lost 4; bases outside the gene matches: 3. The CDR3 is CATSRGSGSADTQYF. For the CDR3, the DNA is TGTGCCACCAGCAGAGGTAGCGGGAGCGCAGATACGCAGTATTTT.

The genes are TRBV24-1 and TRBJ1-5; TRBD1 matches at 7 bases. V dropped 8 bases and J dropped 4; count of bases not matched to a gene: 4. The CDR3 has 13 residues. Germline V gives CDR1 KGHDR, CDR2 SFDVKD. The CDR3 DNA is TGTGCCACCAACGACAGGGAAAATCAGCCCCAGCATTTT. This translates into CATNDRENQPQHF.

The chain uses TRBV6-2 or TRBV6-3 and TRBJ2-3; D is ambiguous. This CDR3 spans 14 amino acids. V shed 3 bases and J shed 0 bases, with 7 bases lying between them. Germline values: CDR1 MNHEY, CDR2 SVGEGT. DNA for the CDR3: TGTGCCAGCAGTTATCTCCGTAGCACAGATACGCAGTATTTT. Amino acids: CASSYLRSTDTQYF.

CDR3 in DNA: TGTGCCAGCAGGACCGGGACTAGCGGAGCCGGATCCTACGAGCAGTACTTC. Its translation: CASRTGTSGAGSYEQYF. The chain joins TRBV25-1 to TRBJ2-7; 11 nucleotides agree with TRBD2. V shed 6 bases, J shed 1 base, and the junction held 11 bases outside the gene matches. The CDR3 sequence is 17 residues long. Germline loops: CDR1 MGHDK, CDR2 SYGVNS.

This clone appeared a single time. The chain employs TRBV28 and TRBJ1-2; a weak D match, TRBD1 (6 bases). Germline V gene sequence: CDR1 MDHEN, CDR2 SYDVKM. The CDR3 extends over 13 amino acids. Trimming removed 0 bases from V and 4 bases from J, with 6 bases in between. The CDR3 loop reads CASSLWDSYGYTF. In DNA, the CDR3 is TGTGCCAGCAGTTTATGGGACAGCTATGGCTACACCTTC.

The chain couples TRBV5-4 to TRBJ2-7; the D gene is possibly TRBD1 (5 bases). Looked up from germline, CDR1 is SGHNT and CDR2 is YYREEE (reference sequence). The CDR3 runs to 14 residues. Trimming removed 4 bases at V and 3 bases at J, with 14 bases between. The CDR3 protein is CASSTTGPFYEQYF. The CDR3 DNA reads TGTGCCAGCAGCACAACAGGACCTTTCTACGAGCAGTACTTC.

The chain links TRBV7-2 to TRBJ1-4, with TRBD1 identical over 7 bases. Per germline, CDR1 SGHTA and CDR2 FQGNSA. This CDR3 has 14 residues. V trimming: 5 bases; J trimming: 4 bases; junction bases outside the gene matches: 4. The CDR3 DNA follows: TGTGCCAGCAGCGTGACAGGGAGTAATGAAAAACTGTTTTTT. It encodes CASSVTGSNEKLFF.

The genes are TRBV5-6 and TRBJ1-5, with unresolved D. CDR1 SGHDT and CDR2 YYEEEE come from the germline V gene. V lost 0 bases and J lost 9, with 10 bases in between. This CDR3 has 13 residues. The CDR3 DNA reads as TGTGCCAGCAGCTTGGGTTTCGCCGGGCCCCAGCATTTT. This codes for CASSLGFAGPQHF.

This chain connects TRBV3-1 (or the pseudogene TRBV3-2) to TRBJ2-5, with 9 bases aligning to TRBD2. The ends lost 2 bases at V and 7 bases at J; junction bases unmatched: 17. This CDR3 contains 18 residues. Germline assignment: CDR1 LGHDT and CDR2 YNNKEL (reference sequence). CDR3 bases: TGTGCCAGCAGCCAACTCTACCTTTGGCGGGAGGGCCCCCTGACCCAGTACTTC. This translates into CASSQLYLWREGPLTQYF.

The chain recombines TRBV13 with TRBJ2-2; 11 positions match TRBD1. This CDR3 spans 17 amino acids. The V gene end was trimmed by 1 base and the J gene end by 6 bases; junction bases not matched to a gene: 7. Germline CDR1 PRHDT, CDR2 FYEKMQ (reference sequence). CDR3: CASSLVWTGGQAGELFF. The CDR3 nucleotides read TGTGCCAGCAGCTTAGTCTGGACAGGGGGCCAGGCCGGGGAGCTGTTTTTT. The entire variable domain, with the rest obtained from reference TRBV13 and TRBJ2-2, is as follows: AAGVIQSPRHLIKEKRETATLKCYPIPRHDTVYWYQQGPGQDPQFLISFYEKMQSDKGSIPDRFSAQQFSDYHSELNMSSLELGDSALYFCASSLVWTGGQAGELFFGEGSRLTVL.

This chain connects TRBV11-2 to TRBJ2-7; D uncertain. V was cut by 4 bases and J by 5 bases, with 9 bases left in between. This CDR3 is built from 12 residues. Germline loops: CDR1 SGHAT, CDR2 FQNNGV. This CDR3 reads CASSSTPDEQYF. CDR3 DNA: TGTGCCAGCAGCTCCACTCCCGACGAGCAGTACTTC.

The rearrangement links TRBV27 to TRBJ1-5; 7 bases match TRBD1. The J segment lost 3 bases and the V segment lost 5 bases, leaving 4 bases of the junction unmatched. Germline values: CDR1 MNHEY, CDR2 SMNVEV (reference sequence). The length of the CDR3 is 14 residues. DNA of the CDR3: TGTGCCAGCAGTCACGGGACAGACAATCAGCCCCAGCATTTT. Translation: CASSHGTDNQPQHF.

The chain's CDR3 is CASSAQAGLQFF. Written as DNA, the CDR3 is TGTGCCAGCAGCGCCCAAGCGGGACTGCAGTTCTTC. The genes are TRBV7-2 and TRBJ2-1, with TRBD2 matching over 7 bases. Unmatched junction bases numbered 7, after V lost 5 bases and J lost 12 bases. CDR1 SGHTA and CDR2 FQGNSA come from the germline V gene. There are 12 residues in the CDR3.

Details on this clone: The same CDR3 arises from other DNA sequences in this sample as well. V gene TRBV28 combines with J gene TRBJ2-1; TRBD1 aligns across 8 bases. The CDR3 covers 15 residues. The J segment lost 1 base and the V segment lost 5 bases, leaving 4 bases of the junction unmatched. Germline values: CDR1 MDHEN, CDR2 SYDVKM. CDR3 sequence reads: CASSLRQGSYNEQFF. Here the CDR3 DNA reads TGTGCCAGCAGTCTCAGACAGGGGTCCTACAATGAGCAGTTCTTC.

V and J are TRBV5-5 and TRBJ2-3, with 11 nucleotides matching TRBD2. Losses at the gene ends were 5 bases for V and 3 bases for J; bases not matched to a gene: 8. Germline CDR1 and CDR2: SGHKS and YYEKEE (reference sequence). The CDR3 loop spans 16 amino acids. CDR3 bases: TGTGCCAGCAGTTTCCCCGCTAGCGGGAGGACAGATACGCAGTATTTT. Its translation: CASSFPASGRTDTQYF.

This clone was detected a few times. The gene calls are TRBV7-9 and TRBJ2-6, with 7 bases that match TRBD1. V dropped 4 bases and J dropped 0; count of bases not matched to a gene: 9. The CDR3 has 18 residues. Germline CDR1 is SEHNR and CDR2 is FQNEAQ (reference sequence). The CDR3 sequence is CASSSPGQATSGANVLTF. The CDR3, as DNA: TGTGCCAGCAGCTCTCCTGGACAGGCTACCTCTGGGGCCAACGTCCTGACTTTC.

The CDR3 loop reads CASSRGAGVTGELFF. CDR3 nucleotide sequence: TGTGCCAGTAGTAGAGGAGCGGGAGTCACCGGGGAGCTGTTTTTT. The V call is TRBV19, the J call TRBJ2-2; 8 nucleotides line up with TRBD2. CDR1 is LNHDA, CDR2 SQIVND, per germline (reference sequence). Trimming at V came to 4 bases and at J to 4 bases, leaving 5 bases not matched to a gene. The CDR3 runs to 15 residues.

This sequence joins TRBV15 and TRBJ2-3; maybe TRBD1 (5 bases). V lost 2 bases and J 0 bases, leaving 12 bases between the germline ends. Germline V gives CDR1 LNHNV, CDR2 YYDKDF (reference sequence). CDR3 length equals 16 residues. CDR3 bases: TGTGCCACCAGCAGAAAATTTAGGGGAAGCACAGATACGCAGTATTTT. This gives the protein CATSRKFRGSTDTQYF.

V usage is TRBV27 and J usage is TRBJ1-2, with TRBD1 matching over 7 bases. From germline, CDR1 is MNHEY and CDR2 SMNVEV (reference sequence). Trimming cost V 6 bases and J 3 bases; bases outside gene matches: 7. The CDR3 loop spans 14 amino acids. The CDR3 DNA is TGTGCCAGCAGCCCCCGAGGGGGCGACTATGGCTACACCTTC. Translating gives CASSPRGGDYGYTF.

This rearrangement joins TRBV5-4 to TRBJ2-1; TRBD2 might be the D (5 bases). Germline V CDR1 and CDR2: SGHNT, YYREEE (reference sequence). The ends were cut back, 4 bases at V and 9 bases at J, with 17 bases in the middle. This CDR3 is 14 amino acids long. CDR3 sequence: CASSPTSSRLEQFF. The DNA of the CDR3 is TGTGCCAGCAGCCCTACTAGTAGTCGGCTTGAGCAGTTCTTC.